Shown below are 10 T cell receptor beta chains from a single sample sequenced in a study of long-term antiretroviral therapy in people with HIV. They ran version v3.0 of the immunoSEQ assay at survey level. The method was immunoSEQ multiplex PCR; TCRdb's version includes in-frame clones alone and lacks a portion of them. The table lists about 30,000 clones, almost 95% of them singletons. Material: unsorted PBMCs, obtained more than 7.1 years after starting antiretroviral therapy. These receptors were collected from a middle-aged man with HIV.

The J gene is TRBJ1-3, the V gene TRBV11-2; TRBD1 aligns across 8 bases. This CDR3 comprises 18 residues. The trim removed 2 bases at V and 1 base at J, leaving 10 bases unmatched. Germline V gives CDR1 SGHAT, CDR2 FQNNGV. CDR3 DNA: TGTGCCAGCAGCTTATTTATTCAGGGGGCATCTTCTGGAAACACCATATATTTT. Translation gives CASSLFIQGASSGNTIYF.

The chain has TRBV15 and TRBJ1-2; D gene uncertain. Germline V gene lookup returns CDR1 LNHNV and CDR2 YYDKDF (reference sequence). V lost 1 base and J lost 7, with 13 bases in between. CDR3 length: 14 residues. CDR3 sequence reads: CATSRGYGSGGYTF. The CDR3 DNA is TGTGCCACCAGCAGAGGTTATGGATCGGGTGGCTACACCTTC.

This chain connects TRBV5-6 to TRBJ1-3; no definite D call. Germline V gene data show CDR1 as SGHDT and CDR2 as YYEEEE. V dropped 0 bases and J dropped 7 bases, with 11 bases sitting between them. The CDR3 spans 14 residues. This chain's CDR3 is CASSLAGPTNTIYF. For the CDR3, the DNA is TGTGCCAGCAGCTTGGCAGGCCCCACTAACACCATATATTTT.

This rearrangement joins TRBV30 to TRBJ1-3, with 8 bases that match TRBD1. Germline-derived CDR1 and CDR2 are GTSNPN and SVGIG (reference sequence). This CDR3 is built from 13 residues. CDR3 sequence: CVADRESGNTIYF. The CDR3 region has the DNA TGTGTCGCGGACAGGGAGTCTGGAAACACCATATATTTT.

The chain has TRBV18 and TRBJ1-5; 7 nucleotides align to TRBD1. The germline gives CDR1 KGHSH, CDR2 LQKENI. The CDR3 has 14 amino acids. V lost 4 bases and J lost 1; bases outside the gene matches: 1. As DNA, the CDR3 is TGTGCCAGCTCACAGGGGGCGAGCAATCAGCCCCAGCATTTT. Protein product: CASSQGASNQPQHF. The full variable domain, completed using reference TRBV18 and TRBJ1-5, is NAGVMQNPRHLVRRRGQEARLRCSPMKGHSHVYWYRQLPEEGLKFMVYLQKENIIDESGMPKERFSAEFPKEGPSILRIQQVVRGDSAAYFCASSQGASNQPQHFGDGTRLSIL.

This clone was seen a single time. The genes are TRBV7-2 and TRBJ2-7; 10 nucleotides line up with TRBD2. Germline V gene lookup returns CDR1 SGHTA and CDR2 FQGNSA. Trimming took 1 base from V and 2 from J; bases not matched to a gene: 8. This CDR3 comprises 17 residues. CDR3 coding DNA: TGTGCCAGCAGCTTAGGGGCTGGGACTAGCGCAGCCTACGAGCAGTACTTC. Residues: CASSLGAGTSAAYEQYF.

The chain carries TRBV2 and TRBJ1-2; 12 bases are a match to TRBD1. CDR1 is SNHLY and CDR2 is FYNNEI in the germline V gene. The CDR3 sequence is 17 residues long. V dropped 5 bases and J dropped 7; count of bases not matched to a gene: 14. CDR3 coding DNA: TGTGCCAGCAGTCCTTCAATTCACGGGACAGGGGGCTTTGGCTACACCTTC. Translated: CASSPSIHGTGGFGYTF.

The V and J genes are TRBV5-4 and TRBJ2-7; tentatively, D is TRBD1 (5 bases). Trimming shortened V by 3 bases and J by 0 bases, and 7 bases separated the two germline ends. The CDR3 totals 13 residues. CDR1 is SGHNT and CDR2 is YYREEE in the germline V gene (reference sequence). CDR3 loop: CASSSDTSYEQYF. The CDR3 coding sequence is TGTGCCAGCAGCTCGGACACCTCCTACGAGCAGTACTTC.

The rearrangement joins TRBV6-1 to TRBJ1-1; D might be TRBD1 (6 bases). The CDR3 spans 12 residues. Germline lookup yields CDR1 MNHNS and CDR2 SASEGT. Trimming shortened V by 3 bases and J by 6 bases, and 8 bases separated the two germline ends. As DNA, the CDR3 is TGTGCCAGCAGTGACAGGGGTTCTGAAGCTTTCTTT. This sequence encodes CASSDRGSEAFF.

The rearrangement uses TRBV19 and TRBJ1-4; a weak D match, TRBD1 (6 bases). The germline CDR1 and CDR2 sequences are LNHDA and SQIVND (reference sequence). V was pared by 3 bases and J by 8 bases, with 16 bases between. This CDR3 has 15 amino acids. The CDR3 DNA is TGTGCCAGTAGTATGGGGGCCTCGTTTGGAGAAAAACTGTTTTTT. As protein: CASSMGASFGEKLFF.